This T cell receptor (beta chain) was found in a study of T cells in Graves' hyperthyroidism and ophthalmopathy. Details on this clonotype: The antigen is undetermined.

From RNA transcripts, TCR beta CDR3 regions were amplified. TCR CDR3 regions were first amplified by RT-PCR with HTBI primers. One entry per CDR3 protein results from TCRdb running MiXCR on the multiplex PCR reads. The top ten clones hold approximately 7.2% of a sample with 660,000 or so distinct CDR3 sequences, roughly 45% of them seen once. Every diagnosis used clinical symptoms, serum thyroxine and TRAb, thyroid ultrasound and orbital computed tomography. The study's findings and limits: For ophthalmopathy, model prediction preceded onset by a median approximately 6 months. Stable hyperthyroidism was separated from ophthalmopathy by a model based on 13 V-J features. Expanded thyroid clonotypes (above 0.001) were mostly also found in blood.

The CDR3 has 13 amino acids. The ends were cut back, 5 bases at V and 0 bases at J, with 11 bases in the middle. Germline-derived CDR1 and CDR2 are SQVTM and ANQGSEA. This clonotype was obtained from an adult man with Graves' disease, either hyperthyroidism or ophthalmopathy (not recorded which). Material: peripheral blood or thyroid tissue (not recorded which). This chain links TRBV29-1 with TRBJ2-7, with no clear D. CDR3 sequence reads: CSVRWAHSYEQYF. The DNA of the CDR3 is TGCAGCGTTCGGTGGGCCCACTCCTACGAGCAGTACTTC.